The present T cell receptor (beta chain) was sequenced within a study of blood T cells in healthy people across ages (dated by TCRdb to between 2014 and 2016). About the study as a whole: Template switching captured roughly one uniquely barcoded TCR beta cDNA molecule per two T cells in model experiments. The study measured age-related changes in TCR beta repertoire diversity using deep sequencing normalized with unique cDNA molecular identifiers. Using the same blood draw, the study looked at two additional independent replicas of 1 million unique cDNA reads for two donors, one aged 18 to 30 and the other aged 80 or older. The donors were split into four age groups: young (average 16 years), middle-aged (more than 35), aged (over 55) and long-lived (roughly 77). To avoid experimental bias, donors of different ages were distributed randomly across sequencing lanes. Here is what the overall study found, with its caveats: Observed TCR beta diversity per million T cells fell roughly linearly with age, and a significant reduction was already apparent by age around 40. Because donor CMV infection status was unknown, age-related changes in expanded clonotypes were potentially confounded. Since profiling was done on bulk unsorted PBMCs, naive and antigen-experienced compartments could not be conclusively compared. Compared with the aged group, the long-lived group had more naive CD4+ T cells, fewer expanded clones and increased TCR diversity, suggesting age selection. There was a strong correlation between observed TCR beta diversity and the percentage of naive T cells measured by flow cytometry. Estimates of total diversity from one million sequenced T cells were regarded as lower bounds and underestimates.

The library came from 5' RACE. Instrument used: Illumina HiSeq 2500. A second PCR of about 6 to 11 cycles was run with a J-beta primer mix and a sample-barcoded 5' primer. A template-switch 5' adaptor carrying 12 random nucleotides introduced a unique molecular identifier onto each TCR beta cDNA molecule. At least 3 million CDR3-containing paired-end reads were obtained from each sample. First-strand cDNA synthesis was performed from all RNA using the Mint cDNA synthesis kit, with priming by a TRBC-specific oligonucleotide. Following uracil-DNA glycosylase treatment, a first 18-cycle PCR with universal primers M1SS and BC2_uni_R was performed on all cDNA. Per the authors' processing: Each sample was normalized by randomly selecting 1 million high-quality reads, each carrying a distinct molecular identifier. Instead of being binned into consensus sequences, reads with shared molecular identifiers were discarded. MiTCR, set to a Q25 quality threshold and the strictest error-elimination algorithm, was used for CDR3 identification, clonotype clustering and error correction. Lower-bound total TCR beta diversity was estimated with a nonparametric unseen species model using Euler transformation. TCRdb applied fastp at Q25 and MiXCR to the public reads, then kept only in-frame beta chains. All rows with the same CDR3 protein become a single entry with the most common DNA and genes. Here the V and J calls rest on TCRdb's processing, not on the authors' analysis. The table for this sample lists about a million distinct CDR3 sequences; 30% to 40% of them were counted only once. Around 13% of the sample is taken by the ten largest.

Spanning cysteine to phenylalanine, the CDR3 consists of 15 amino acids. The entry retains the CDR3 DNA only, 45 bases that are in frame from base 1. At the junction V is shortened by 0 bases and J by 4 bases; bases outside the gene matches: 5. CDR1 and CDR2 were assigned from the germline V gene (reference sequence) as DFQATT and SNEGSKA. The donors were 40 or so Caucasian individuals from Russia, aged roughly 6 to 100 years, who were systemically healthy. Around 10 milliliters of peripheral blood were drawn from each donor into EDTA-treated Vacutainer tubes. Ficoll-Paque density-gradient centrifugation was used to isolate PBMCs, with at least 6 million per sample. Total RNA was extracted from PBMCs with Trizol reagent, with at least 5.5 micrograms obtained per sample. For every donor, flow cytometry on a PBMC aliquot measured the percentage of naive CD45RAhigh/CD27high T cells. Remarks on this clonotype: What antigen it recognizes has not been identified. Base qualities are not provided; no much larger clone lies one nucleotide away.

The chain is assembled from TRBV20-1 and TRBJ2-1; 8 junctional bases match TRBD2. Sequencing was performed on blood. This receptor was obtained from a man aged 18 to 29 in good health. The DNA is as follows: TGCAGTGCTAGAGATGCGACGGGGGGGTACAATGAGCAGTTCTTC. The resulting protein is CSARDATGGYNEQFF.